These T cell receptor beta chains were read from a single sample in a study of blood T cell repertoires in COVID-19. Method: immunoSEQ multiplex PCR; TCRdb's copy keeps in-frame clones and lacks some. The table records fewer than 650,000 clones, about 88% of them present only once. The material sequenced was peripheral blood. These TCRs come from a woman aged 45-65 years with COVID-19, enrolled during active disease. The CDR3 runs from the conserved cysteine through the conserved F or W. The order of the fields is J gene, V gene, D gene, clone size, CDR3 DNA, CDR3 protein. A D gene is named only where the DNA matches it firmly. Clone size is given for some rows only: seen once, a few or many times, or a class if the clone is expanded.

J gene: TRBJ1-6
V gene: TRBV13
D gene: TRBD1
clone size: NA
CDR3 DNA: TGTGCCAGCAGCCCCGGGACAGGGGGCGGTCTATCACCCCTCCACTTT
CDR3 protein: CASSPGTGGGLSPLHF

J gene: TRBJ1-1
V gene: TRBV7-3
D gene: NA
clone size: NA
CDR3 DNA: TGTGCCAGCAGACCAGAACAGGTGAAGAACACTGAAGCTTTCTTT
CDR3 protein: CASRPEQVKNTEAFF

J gene: TRBJ1-1
V gene: TRBV19
D gene: TRBD1
clone size: few
CDR3 DNA: TGTGCCACTAAACAGGGGCCCGGGAACACTGAAGCTTTCTTT
CDR3 protein: CATKQGPGNTEAFF

J gene: TRBJ1-5
V gene: TRBV12-5
D gene: NA
clone size: NA
CDR3 DNA: TGTGCTAGTGGTTTCAACTCTAATCAGCCCCAGCATTTT
CDR3 protein: CASGFNSNQPQHF

J gene: TRBJ1-2
V gene: TRBV7-9
D gene: TRBD1
clone size: NA
CDR3 DNA: TGTGCCAGCAGCTTCGGACAGGGGGCTACTAACTATGGCTACACCTTC
CDR3 protein: CASSFGQGATNYGYTF

J gene: TRBJ1-6
V gene: TRBV27
D gene: TRBD1
clone size: NA
CDR3 DNA: TGTGCCAGCAGTCTCGGACAGGGTAATTCACCCCTCCACTTT
CDR3 protein: CASSLGQGNSPLHF

J gene: TRBJ2-7
V gene: TRBV7-9
D gene: NA
clone size: NA
CDR3 DNA: TGTGCCAGCAGCTTCGGCAGGGACGAGCAGTACTTC
CDR3 protein: CASSFGRDEQYF

J gene: TRBJ2-7
V gene: TRBV11-2
D gene: TRBD2
clone size: once
CDR3 DNA: TGTGCCAGCAGCTTATACGGGGGGGCCTACGAGCAGTACTTC
CDR3 protein: CASSLYGGAYEQYF

J gene: TRBJ1-1
V gene: TRBV18
D gene: NA
clone size: NA
CDR3 DNA: TGTGCCAGCTCACCCCGCCAAGGGGATGTTAGGACTGAAGCTTTCTTT
CDR3 protein: CASSPRQGDVRTEAFF

J gene: TRBJ1-5
V gene: TRBV30
D gene: TRBD1
clone size: NA
CDR3 DNA: TGTGCCTGGACCCAGGGGGTAGGCAATCAGCCCCAGCATTTT
CDR3 protein: CAWTQGVGNQPQHF

J gene: TRBJ1-4
V gene: TRBV4-2
D gene: NA
clone size: NA
CDR3 DNA: TGTGCCAGCAGCGAAGTAGAGTCAACTAATGAAAAACTGTTTTTT
CDR3 protein: CASSEVESTNEKLFF

J gene: TRBJ2-2
V gene: TRBV10-3
D gene: NA
clone size: NA
CDR3 DNA: TGTGCCATCACTGACACCGGGGAGCTGTTTTTT
CDR3 protein: CAITDTGELFF

J gene: TRBJ2-1
V gene: TRBV19
D gene: TRBD1
clone size: NA
CDR3 DNA: TGTGCCAGTAGTACATCCTGGACAGGGGTGAGTGAGCAGTTCTTC
CDR3 protein: CASSTSWTGVSEQFF

J gene: TRBJ2-1
V gene: TRBV9
D gene: NA
clone size: NA
CDR3 DNA: TGTGCCAGCAGCGTAGGCAGGGCCGGTGAGCAGTTCTTC
CDR3 protein: CASSVGRAGEQFF

J gene: TRBJ1-4
V gene: TRBV5-1
D gene: NA
clone size: NA
CDR3 DNA: TGCGCCAGCAGCACAGGGACGGACTTTAATGAAAAACTGTTTTTT
CDR3 protein: CASSTGTDFNEKLFF

J gene: TRBJ1-6
V gene: TRBV30
D gene: NA
clone size: NA
CDR3 DNA: TGTGCCTGGAGGCGAGCCTCAGGGCCCTATAATTCACCCCTCCACTTT
CDR3 protein: CAWRRASGPYNSPLHF

J gene: TRBJ1-4
V gene: TRBV28
D gene: TRBD1
clone size: NA
CDR3 DNA: TGTGCCAGCAGTCCTCCGGGACAGGGCTTTGCAACTAATGAAAAACTGTTTTTT
CDR3 protein: CASSPPGQGFATNEKLFF

J gene: TRBJ1-1
V gene: TRBV30
D gene: TRBD1
clone size: NA
CDR3 DNA: TGTGCCTGGATTGAGGGGGCGAGAACTGAAGCTTTCTTT
CDR3 protein: CAWIEGARTEAFF

J gene: TRBJ2-3
V gene: TRBV5-4
D gene: TRBD1
clone size: NA
CDR3 DNA: TGTGCCAGCAGCCCGCAAGGGGGCGGATTAGATACGCAGTATTTT
CDR3 protein: CASSPQGGGLDTQYF

J gene: TRBJ2-4
V gene: TRBV7-3
D gene: TRBD2
clone size: NA
CDR3 DNA: TGTGCCAGCAGCTTATCGAACCGGGGGACTAGCGGGATAGCCAAAAACATTCAGTACTTC
CDR3 protein: CASSLSNRGTSGIAKNIQYF

J gene: TRBJ2-1
V gene: TRBV19
D gene: TRBD2
clone size: NA
CDR3 DNA: TGTGCCAGTAGTATGTCACATCGGACTAGGCACAATGAGCAGTTCTTC
CDR3 protein: CASSMSHRTRHNEQFF

J gene: TRBJ2-7
V gene: TRBV19
D gene: NA
clone size: NA
CDR3 DNA: TGTGCCAGTAGTCCTCAGGCCGCAGGAGGAGGGGTCGAGCAGTACTTC
CDR3 protein: CASSPQAAGGGVEQYF

J gene: TRBJ1-5
V gene: TRBV30
D gene: NA
clone size: NA
CDR3 DNA: TGTGCCTGGAGTTTCGGGGTGTATCAGCCCCAGCATTTT
CDR3 protein: CAWSFGVYQPQHF

J gene: TRBJ1-5
V gene: TRBV28
D gene: NA
clone size: NA
CDR3 DNA: TGTGCCAGCAGCCCCCCGGGAATACGCGGTCAGCCCCAGCATTTT
CDR3 protein: CASSPPGIRGQPQHF

J gene: TRBJ2-3
V gene: TRBV7-8
D gene: TRBD2
clone size: NA
CDR3 DNA: TGTGCCAGCAGCTTCTTACGGGGGGGCCGCACAGATACGCAGTATTTT
CDR3 protein: CASSFLRGGRTDTQYF

J gene: TRBJ1-4
V gene: TRBV4-1
D gene: TRBD1
clone size: few
CDR3 DNA: TGCGCCAGCAGCCAGGACCGGGACAGCATTAATGAAAAACTGTTTTTT
CDR3 protein: CASSQDRDSINEKLFF

J gene: TRBJ2-3
V gene: TRBV5-1
D gene: NA
clone size: NA
CDR3 DNA: TGCGCCAGCAGCTTAGGAGGGGAGCCAGATACGCAGTATTTT
CDR3 protein: CASSLGGEPDTQYF

J gene: TRBJ2-5
V gene: TRBV5-1
D gene: TRBD2
clone size: once
CDR3 DNA: TGCGCCAGCAAACTAATCGGGGGGGGCCGAGAGACCCAGTACTTC
CDR3 protein: CASKLIGGGRETQYF

J gene: TRBJ2-1
V gene: TRBV29-1
D gene: NA
clone size: NA
CDR3 DNA: TGCAGCGTTGTTGTCACTTTAAATGAGCAGTTCTTC
CDR3 protein: CSVVVTLNEQFF

J gene: TRBJ1-5
V gene: TRBV6-1
D gene: TRBD1
clone size: NA
CDR3 DNA: TGTGCCAGCAGTGAAACAGGGGGTAATAATCAGCCCCAGCATTTT
CDR3 protein: CASSETGGNNQPQHF

J gene: TRBJ1-2
V gene: TRBV10-3
D gene: NA
clone size: once
CDR3 DNA: TGTGCCATCAGTAAGGACAGCGCGGGCTATGGCTACACCTTC
CDR3 protein: CAISKDSAGYGYTF

J gene: TRBJ2-3
V gene: TRBV7-9
D gene: NA
clone size: NA
CDR3 DNA: TGTGCCAGCAGCTTAACGAAAGCGAGCACAGATACGCAGTATTTT
CDR3 protein: CASSLTKASTDTQYF

J gene: TRBJ1-2
V gene: TRBV7-2
D gene: TRBD1
clone size: few
CDR3 DNA: TGTGCCAGCAGCCCCCCCGGGACAGGGGGCGGCTACACCTTC
CDR3 protein: CASSPPGTGGGYTF

J gene: TRBJ1-1
V gene: TRBV10-3
D gene: NA
clone size: NA
CDR3 DNA: TGTGCCATCAGTAATGTGGGGCAGAACACTGAAGCTTTCTTT
CDR3 protein: CAISNVGQNTEAFF

J gene: TRBJ1-2
V gene: TRBV9
D gene: NA
clone size: NA
CDR3 DNA: TGTGCCAGCAGCGTAGATCCCGGGTCGGATGGCTACACCTTC
CDR3 protein: CASSVDPGSDGYTF